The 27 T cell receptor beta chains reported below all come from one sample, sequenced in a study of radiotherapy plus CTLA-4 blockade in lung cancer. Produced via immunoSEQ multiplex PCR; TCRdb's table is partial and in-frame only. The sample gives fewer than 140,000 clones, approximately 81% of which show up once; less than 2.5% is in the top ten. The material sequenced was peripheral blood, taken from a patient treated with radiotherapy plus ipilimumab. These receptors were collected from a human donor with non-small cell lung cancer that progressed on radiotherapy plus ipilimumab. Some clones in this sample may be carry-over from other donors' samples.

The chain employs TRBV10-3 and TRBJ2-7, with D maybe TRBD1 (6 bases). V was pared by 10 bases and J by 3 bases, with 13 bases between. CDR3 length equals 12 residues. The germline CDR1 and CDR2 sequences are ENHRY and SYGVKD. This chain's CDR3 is CATRPDSYEQYF. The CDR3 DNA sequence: TGTGCCACCCGACCGGACAGCTACGAGCAGTACTTC.

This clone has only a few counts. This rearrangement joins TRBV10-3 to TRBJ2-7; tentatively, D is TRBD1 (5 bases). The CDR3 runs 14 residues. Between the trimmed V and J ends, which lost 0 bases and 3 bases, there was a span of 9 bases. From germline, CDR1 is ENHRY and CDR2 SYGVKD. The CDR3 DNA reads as TGTGCCATCAGTGAGTCAGGACAAGACTACGAGCAGTACTTC. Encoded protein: CAISESGQDYEQYF.

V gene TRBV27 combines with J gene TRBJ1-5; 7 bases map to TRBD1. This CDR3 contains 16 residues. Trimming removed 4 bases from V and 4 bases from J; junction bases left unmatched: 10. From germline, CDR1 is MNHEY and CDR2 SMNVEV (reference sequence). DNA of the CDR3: TGTGCCAGCAGTTCCCTGGACAGGCTTCTAAATCAGCCCCAGCATTTT. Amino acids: CASSSLDRLLNQPQHF.

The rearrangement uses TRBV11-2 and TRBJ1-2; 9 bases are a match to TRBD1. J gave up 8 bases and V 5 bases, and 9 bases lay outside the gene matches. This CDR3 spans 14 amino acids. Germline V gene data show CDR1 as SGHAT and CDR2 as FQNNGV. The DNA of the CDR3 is TGTGCCAGCAGCCAGGAAAGGACAGGGGACGGCTACACCTTC. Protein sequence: CASSQERTGDGYTF.

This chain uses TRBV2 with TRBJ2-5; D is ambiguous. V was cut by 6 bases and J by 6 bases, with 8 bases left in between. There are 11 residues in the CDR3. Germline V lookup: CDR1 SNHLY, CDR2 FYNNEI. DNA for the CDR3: TGTGCCAGCAGCGACTGGCAGACCCAGTACTTC. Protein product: CASSDWQTQYF.

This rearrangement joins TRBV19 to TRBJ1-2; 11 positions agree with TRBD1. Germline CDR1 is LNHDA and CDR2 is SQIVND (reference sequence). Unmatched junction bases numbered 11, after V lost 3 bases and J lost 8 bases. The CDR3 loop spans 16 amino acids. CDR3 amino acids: CASSILGGQGARGYTF. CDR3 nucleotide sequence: TGTGCCAGTAGTATTCTGGGAGGACAGGGGGCGCGAGGCTACACCTTC.

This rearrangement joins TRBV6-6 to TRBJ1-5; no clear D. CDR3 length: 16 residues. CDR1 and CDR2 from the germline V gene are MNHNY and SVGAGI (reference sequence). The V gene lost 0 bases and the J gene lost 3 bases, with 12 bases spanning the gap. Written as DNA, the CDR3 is TGTGCCAGCAGTTACTCGCGGGGATCCTTCAATCAGCCCCAGCATTTT. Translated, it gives CASSYSRGSFNQPQHF.

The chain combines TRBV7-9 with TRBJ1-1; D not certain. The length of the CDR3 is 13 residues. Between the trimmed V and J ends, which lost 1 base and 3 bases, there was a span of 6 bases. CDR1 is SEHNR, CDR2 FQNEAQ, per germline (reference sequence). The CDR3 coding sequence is TGTGCCAGCAGCTTAGGGGATGACACTGAAGCTTTCTTT. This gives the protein CASSLGDDTEAFF.

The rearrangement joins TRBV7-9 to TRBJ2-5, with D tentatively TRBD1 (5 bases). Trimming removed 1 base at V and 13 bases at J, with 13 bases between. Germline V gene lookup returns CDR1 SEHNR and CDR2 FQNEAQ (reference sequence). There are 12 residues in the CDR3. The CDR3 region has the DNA TGTGCCAGCAGCTTAGACAGGACCAAGGGGTACTTC. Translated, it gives CASSLDRTKGYF. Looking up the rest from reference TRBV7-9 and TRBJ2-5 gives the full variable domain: DTGVSQNPRHKITKRGQNVTFRCDPISEHNRLYWYRQTLGQGPEFLTYFQNEAQLEKSRLLSDRFSAERPKGSFSTLEIQRTEQGDSAMYLCASSLDRTKGYFGPGTRLLVL.

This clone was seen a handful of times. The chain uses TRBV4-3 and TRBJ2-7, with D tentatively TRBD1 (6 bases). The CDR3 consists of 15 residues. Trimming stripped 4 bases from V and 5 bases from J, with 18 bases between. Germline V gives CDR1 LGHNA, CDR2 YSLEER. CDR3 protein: CASSRITGTSHEQYF. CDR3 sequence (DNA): TGCGCCAGCAGCCGGATCACCGGGACATCCCACGAGCAGTACTTC.

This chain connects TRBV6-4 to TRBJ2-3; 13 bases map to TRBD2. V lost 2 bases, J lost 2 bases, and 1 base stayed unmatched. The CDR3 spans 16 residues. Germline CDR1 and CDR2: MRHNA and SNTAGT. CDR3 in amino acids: CASSDTSGGATDTQYF. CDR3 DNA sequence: TGTGCCAGCAGTGACACTAGCGGGGGGGCCACAGATACGCAGTATTTT.

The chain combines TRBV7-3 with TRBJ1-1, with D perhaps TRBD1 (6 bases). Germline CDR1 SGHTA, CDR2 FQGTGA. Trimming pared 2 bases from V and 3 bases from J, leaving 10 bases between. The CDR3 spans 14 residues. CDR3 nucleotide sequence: TGTGCCAGCAGCTTAGTAGGGGGTGACACTGAAGCTTTCTTT. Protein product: CASSLVGGDTEAFF. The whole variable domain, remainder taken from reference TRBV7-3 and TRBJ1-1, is GAGVSQTPSNKVTEKGKYVELRCDPISGHTALYWYRQSLGQGPEFLIYFQGTGAADDSGLPNDRFFAVRPEGSVSTLKIQRTERGDSAVYLCASSLVGGDTEAFFGQGTRLTVV.

The CDR3 DNA is TGTGCCAGCAGTCTTGCGGGGGGGTATTCCTACGAGCAGTACTTC. This sequence encodes CASSLAGGYSYEQYF. The chain is built from TRBV6-6 and TRBJ2-7, with TRBD2 matching over 9 bases. Germline V gene lookup returns CDR1 MNHNY and CDR2 SVGAGI (reference sequence). This CDR3 has 15 amino acids. Trimming took 5 bases from V and 1 from J; bases not matched to a gene: 6.

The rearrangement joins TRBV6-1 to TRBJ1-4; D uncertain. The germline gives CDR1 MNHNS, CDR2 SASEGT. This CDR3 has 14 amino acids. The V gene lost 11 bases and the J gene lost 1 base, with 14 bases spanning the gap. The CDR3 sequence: CAVQLSLTNEKLFF. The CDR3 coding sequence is TGTGCCGTCCAGCTCAGCCTAACTAATGAAAAACTGTTTTTT.

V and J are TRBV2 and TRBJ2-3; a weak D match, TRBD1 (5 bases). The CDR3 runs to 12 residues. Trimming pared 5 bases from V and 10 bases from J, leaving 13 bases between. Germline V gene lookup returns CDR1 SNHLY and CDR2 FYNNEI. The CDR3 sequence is CASSIDSFAQYF. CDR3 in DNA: TGTGCCAGCAGTATTGACAGCTTTGCGCAGTATTTT. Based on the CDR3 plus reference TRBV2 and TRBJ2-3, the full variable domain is EPEVTQTPSHQVTQMGQEVILRCVPISNHLYFYWYRQILGQKVEFLVSFYNNEISEKSEIFDDQFSVERPDGSNFTLKIRSTKLEDSAMYFCASSIDSFAQYFGPGTRLTVL.

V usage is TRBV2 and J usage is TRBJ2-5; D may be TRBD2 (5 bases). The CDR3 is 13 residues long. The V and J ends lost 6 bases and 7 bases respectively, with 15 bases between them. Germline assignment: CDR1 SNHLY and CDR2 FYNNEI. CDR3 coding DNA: TGTGCCAGCAGGGGAGATAGGCTGGGGACCCAGTACTTC. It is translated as CASRGDRLGTQYF.

CDR3 region: CASSPLVRGRGGELFF. For the CDR3, the DNA is TGTGCCAGCAGCCCCCTGGTGCGGGGGCGCGGCGGGGAGCTGTTTTTT. The V and J genes are TRBV27 and TRBJ2-2, with D perhaps matching TRBD2 (7 bases). Trimming shortened V by 6 bases and J by 7 bases, and 21 bases separated the two germline ends. CDR3 length equals 16 residues. Per the germline V gene, CDR1 is MNHEY and CDR2 is SMNVEV (reference sequence).

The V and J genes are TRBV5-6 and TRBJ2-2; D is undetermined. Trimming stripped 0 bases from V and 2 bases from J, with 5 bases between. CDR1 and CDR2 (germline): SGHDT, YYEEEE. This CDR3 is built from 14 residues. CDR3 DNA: TGTGCCAGCAGCTTGGGGATCAACACCGGGGAGCTGTTTTTT. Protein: CASSLGINTGELFF.

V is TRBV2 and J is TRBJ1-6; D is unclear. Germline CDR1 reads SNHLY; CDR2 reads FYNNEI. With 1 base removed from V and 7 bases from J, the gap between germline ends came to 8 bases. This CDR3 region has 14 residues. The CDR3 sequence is CASSEVGWNSPLHF. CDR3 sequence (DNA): TGTGCCAGCAGTGAAGTAGGGTGGAATTCACCCCTCCACTTT.

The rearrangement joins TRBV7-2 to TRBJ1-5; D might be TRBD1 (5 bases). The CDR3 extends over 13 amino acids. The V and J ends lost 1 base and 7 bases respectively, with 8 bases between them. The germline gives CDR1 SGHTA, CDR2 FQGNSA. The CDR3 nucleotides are TGTGCCAGCAGCTTAGGGGGGTCCCAGCCCCAGCATTTT. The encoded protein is CASSLGGSQPQHF.

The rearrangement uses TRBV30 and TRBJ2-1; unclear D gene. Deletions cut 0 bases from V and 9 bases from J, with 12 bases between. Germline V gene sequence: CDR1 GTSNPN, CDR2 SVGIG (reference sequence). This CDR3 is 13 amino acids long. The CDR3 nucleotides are TGTGCCTGGAGTGTAGAGGTTGGCACTGAGCAGTTCTTC. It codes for CAWSVEVGTEQFF.

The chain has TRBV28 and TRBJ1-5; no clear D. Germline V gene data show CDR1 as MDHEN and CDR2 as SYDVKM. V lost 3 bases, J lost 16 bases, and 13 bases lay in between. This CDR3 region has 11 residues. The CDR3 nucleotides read TGTGCCAGCAGTTTGTCCGGAAAGGAACATTTT. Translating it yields CASSLSGKEHF.

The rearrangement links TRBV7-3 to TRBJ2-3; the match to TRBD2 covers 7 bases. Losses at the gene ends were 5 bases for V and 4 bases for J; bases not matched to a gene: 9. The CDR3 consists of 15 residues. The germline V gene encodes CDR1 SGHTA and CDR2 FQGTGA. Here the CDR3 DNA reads TGTGCCAGCAGCGGCCAGCGGGGAGGGGCAGATACGCAGTATTTT. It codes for CASSGQRGGADTQYF.

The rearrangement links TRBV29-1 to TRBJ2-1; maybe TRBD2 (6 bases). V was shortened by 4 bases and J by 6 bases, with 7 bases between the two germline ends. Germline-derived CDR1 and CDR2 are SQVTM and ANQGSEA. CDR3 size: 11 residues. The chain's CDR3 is CSVAGGNEQFF. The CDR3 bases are TGCAGCGTTGCCGGGGGCAATGAGCAGTTCTTC.

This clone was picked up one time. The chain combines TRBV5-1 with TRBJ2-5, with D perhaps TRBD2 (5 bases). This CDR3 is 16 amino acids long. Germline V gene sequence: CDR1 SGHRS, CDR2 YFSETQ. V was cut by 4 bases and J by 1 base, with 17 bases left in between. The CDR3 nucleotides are TGCGCCAGCAGCCTTCGGACTTTGTCTAGCCAAGAGACCCAGTACTTC. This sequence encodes CASSLRTLSSQETQYF. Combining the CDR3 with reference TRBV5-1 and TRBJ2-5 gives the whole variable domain KAGVTQTPRYLIKTRGQQVTLSCSPISGHRSVSWYQQTPGQGLQFLFEYFSETQRNKGNFPGRFSGRQFSNSRSEMNVSTLELGDSALYLCASSLRTLSSQETQYFGPGTRLLVL.

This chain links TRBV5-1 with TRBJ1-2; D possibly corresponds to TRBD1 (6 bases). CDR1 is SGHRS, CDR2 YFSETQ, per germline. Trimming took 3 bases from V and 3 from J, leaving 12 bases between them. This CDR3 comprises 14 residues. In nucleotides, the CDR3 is TGCGCCAGCAGCTACGGACAGTACTACTATGGCTACACCTTC. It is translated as CASSYGQYYYGYTF.

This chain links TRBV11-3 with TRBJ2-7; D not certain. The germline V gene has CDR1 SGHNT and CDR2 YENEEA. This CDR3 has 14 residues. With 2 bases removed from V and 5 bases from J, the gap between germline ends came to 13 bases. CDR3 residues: CASSLMDGANEQYF. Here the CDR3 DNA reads TGTGCCAGCAGCTTAATGGACGGAGCAAACGAGCAGTACTTC.